This T cell receptor beta chain was profiled in a study of cytomegalovirus exposure and HLA in healthy donors. This clone was observed a few times. Its target is unknown. In the PCR, 60 Vbeta and 13 Jbeta primers were used. Only in-frame clones appear in the TCRdb table, and some are missing; sequencing was by immunoSEQ multiplex PCR. The sample has 95,000 to 100,000 clones; approximately 9% are singletons. Study-wide findings and caveats: Associated with cytomegalovirus, according to the listing, were around 170 TCR beta chains. In an earlier analysis, most TCR beta V segments were productive about 90% or about 30% of the time.

The TCR sequence derives from a man in his fifties in good health and CMV-seropositive. Sequencing input: PBMCs.

CDR3 region: CASSLRGQRFYGYTF. The CDR3 DNA is TGTGCCAGCAGTTTGCGGGGACAGCGCTTTTATGGCTACACCTTC. The chain uses TRBV28 and TRBJ1-2, with TRBD1 matching 7 bases. Germline lookup yields CDR1 MDHEN and CDR2 SYDVKM. Trimming cost V 3 bases and J 5 bases; bases outside gene matches: 9. The CDR3 extends over 15 amino acids.